The 24 T cell receptor beta chains below come from one sample, sequenced in a study of spatial heterogeneity in lung cancer. General observations from the study: Expanded alpha and beta TCR counts within tumors tracked tumor mutation counts.

For these receptors, no antigen is known. Noted time point: sample taken at primary tumor resection. TCRdb ran MiXCR on the 5' RACE reads and lists one entry per CDR3 protein. Of some 25,000 distinct CDR3 sequences in the sample, around 7% were seen once. Source: lung tumor tissue, taken at surgery. These receptors were taken from a male donor with early-stage non-small cell lung cancer.

This clonotype appeared many times. V usage is TRBV4-1 and J usage is TRBJ1-2; 10 bases match TRBD1. The V gene end was trimmed by 3 bases and the J gene end by 7 bases; junction bases not matched to a gene: 5. This CDR3 contains 14 residues. CDR1 is MGHRA and CDR2 is YSYEKL in the germline V gene. The CDR3: CASSQAGTGAGYTF. Written as DNA, the CDR3 is TGCGCCAGCAGCCAGGCCGGGACAGGGGCTGGCTACACCTTC.

This clonotype was counted at least ten times. The chain's CDR3 is CASSQEGGTLGYTF. CDR3 sequence (DNA): TGTGCCAGCAGCCAAGAAGGAGGGACGCTCGGCTACACCTTC. The chain has TRBV4-2 and TRBJ1-2, with TRBD1 as a possible D gene (5 bases). Per the germline V gene, CDR1 is LGHNA and CDR2 is YNFKEQ. Trimming removed 0 bases at V and 8 bases at J, with 13 bases between. CDR3 length: 14 amino acids.

This clonotype was seen ten or more times. The chain combines TRBV3-1 with TRBJ1-1; D remains unclear. The V and J ends lost 1 base and 5 bases respectively, with 8 bases between them. CDR1 and CDR2 (germline): LGHDT, YNNKEL (reference sequence). The CDR3 is 13 residues long. The CDR3 loop reads CASSQVSGTEAFF. In nucleotides, the CDR3 is TGTGCCAGCAGCCAAGTATCGGGGACTGAAGCTTTCTTT.

This clonotype was counted at least ten times. A much larger clone sits a single nucleotide away, making a read error possible. The chain couples TRBV2 to TRBJ1-5; no reliable D call. The CDR3 contains 12 residues. The germline V gene encodes CDR1 SNHLY and CDR2 FYNNEI. The V end lost 5 bases, the J end lost 1 base, and 3 bases lay between the germline ends. As DNA, the CDR3 is TGTGCCAGCAGTTGGAGCAATCAGCCCCAGCATTTT. This gives the protein CASSWSNQPQHF.

The table lists this clonotype with many counts. This chain connects TRBV29-1 to TRBJ1-2; the match to TRBD1 covers 7 bases. The germline gives CDR1 SQVTM, CDR2 ANQGSEA. J gave up 7 bases and V 4 bases, and 9 bases lay outside the gene matches. The CDR3 loop spans 13 amino acids. As DNA, the CDR3 is TGCAGCGTTGGATTAAGACAGGGCGGTGGCTACACCTTC. Protein: CSVGLRQGGGYTF.

This clonotype was detected only a few times. The chain recombines TRBV29-1 with TRBJ1-1; TRBD1 is a possible D gene (6 bases). Trimming removed 6 bases from V and 5 bases from J, with 19 bases in between. Per germline, CDR1 SQVTM and CDR2 ANQGSEA. This CDR3 region has 14 residues. The chain's CDR3 is CSVGQSSGGTEAFF. Here the CDR3 DNA reads TGCAGCGTCGGACAGAGTTCGGGAGGGACTGAAGCTTTCTTT. Variable domain in full (rest from reference TRBV29-1 and TRBJ1-1): SAVISQKPSRDICQRGTSLTIQCQVDSQVTMMFWYRQQPGQSLTLIATANQGSEATYESGFVIDKFPISRPNLTFSTLTVSNMSPEDSSIYLCSVGQSSGGTEAFFGQGTRLTVV.

As for this clonotype: The germline gene is not matched at one end of the junction; a read error may be the cause. The chain couples TRBV5-1 to TRBJ2-7; perhaps TRBD1 as D (5 bases). This CDR3 has 14 amino acids. Germline V gives CDR1 SGHRS, CDR2 YFSETQ. Written as DNA, the CDR3 is TGCGTCAGCAGCTTGGGCGAAGGGGCGGCCGAGCAGTACTTC. Translated, it gives CVSSLGEGAAEQYF.

This clonotype has more than one count but fewer than ten. The CDR3 sequence: CASTETAIYEQYF. The CDR3 region has the DNA TGTGCCAGCACCGAAACAGCCATCTACGAGCAGTACTTC. The chain is built from TRBV28 and TRBJ2-7; D is ambiguous. Germline CDR1 and CDR2: MDHEN and SYDVKM. The CDR3 is 13 residues long. Trimming removed 7 bases from V and 3 bases from J, with 13 bases in between.

This clonotype was detected ten times or more. The V gene is TRBV12-3 or TRBV12-4, the J gene TRBJ2-2, with D perhaps matching TRBD1 or TRBD2 (5 bases each). Trimming left V 3 bases short and J 5 bases short, with 13 bases between. The CDR3 contains 15 residues. The CDR3 DNA is TGTGCCAGCAGTTTTTGGGGGTCGCGGACCGGGGAGCTGTTTTTT. As protein: CASSFWGSRTGELFF.

This clonotype was observed at least ten times. The chain recombines TRBV5-1 with TRBJ2-6; tentative D call: TRBD1 (5 bases). V gave up 4 bases and J gave up 0 bases, with 5 bases separating them. From germline, CDR1 is SGHRS and CDR2 YFSETQ. The CDR3 runs 14 residues. The CDR3 DNA reads as TGCGCCAGCAGCGACAGCTCTGGGGCCAACGTCCTGACTTTC. Amino acid sequence: CASSDSSGANVLTF.

CDR3 DNA: TGTGCCAGCAGCCTCATCCAGTCACCCCTCCACTTT. Translation: CASSLIQSPLHF. The gene calls are TRBV5-6 and TRBJ1-6; D remains unclear. V lost 4 bases, J lost 10 bases, and 9 bases lay in between. The germline V gene encodes CDR1 SGHDT and CDR2 YYEEEE. This CDR3 is 12 amino acids long.

The chain combines TRBV28 with TRBJ1-5; 9 bases fit TRBD1. This CDR3 has 16 amino acids. Germline V gene lookup returns CDR1 MDHEN and CDR2 SYDVKM. V was pared by 5 bases and J by 0 bases, with 5 bases of the junction left unmatched. In DNA form, the CDR3 reads TGTGCCAGCAGTCTCGACAGGGGGTATAGCAATCAGCCCCAGCATTTT. Protein product: CASSLDRGYSNQPQHF.

This clonotype has just a few counts. This chain connects TRBV7-9 to TRBJ1-6; no firm D call. The germline CDR1 and CDR2 sequences are SEHNR and FQNEAQ (reference sequence). CDR3 length equals 15 residues. Trimming removed 5 bases at V and 9 bases at J, with 17 bases between. The DNA for the CDR3 is TGTGCCAGCAGCCCCATGCTGGGGTTAAGTTCACCCCTCCACTTT. It specifies CASSPMLGLSSPLHF. The variable domain in full, completed from reference TRBV7-9 and TRBJ1-6, reads DTGVSQNPRHKITKRGQNVTFRCDPISEHNRLYWYRQTLGQGPEFLTYFQNEAQLEKSRLLSDRFSAERPKGSFSTLEIQRTEQGDSAMYLCASSPMLGLSSPLHFGNGTRLTVT.

The table lists this clonotype with a few counts. The chain links TRBV12-3 or TRBV12-4 to TRBJ1-1, with D possibly matching TRBD1 (5 bases). CDR3 length: 16 amino acids. The V gene lost 2 bases and the J gene lost 1 base, with 14 bases spanning the gap. CDR3 sequence: CASSLKTGTRNTEAFF. The CDR3 DNA follows: TGTGCCAGCAGTTTAAAAACAGGAACTAGGAACACTGAAGCTTTCTTT.

This clonotype was counted only a few times. This chain joins TRBV4-3 and TRBJ2-2; 9 bases match TRBD2. Per germline, CDR1 LGHNA and CDR2 YSLEER. This CDR3 spans 20 amino acids. The ends lost 0 bases at V and 0 bases at J; junction bases unmatched: 11. The CDR3 DNA sequence: TGCGCCAGCAGCCAAGATGGAGTAGCGGGGGCCTACTCGAACACCGGGGAGCTGTTTTTT. Residues: CASSQDGVAGAYSNTGELFF.

This clonotype is judged medium-sized (0.01 to 0.1%). This chain connects TRBV9 to TRBJ2-3, with 9 bases that match TRBD2. This CDR3 comprises 16 residues. Germline assignment: CDR1 SGDLS and CDR2 YYNGEE. Unmatched junction bases numbered 10, after V lost 3 bases and J lost 5 bases. The CDR3 reads CASSGGPSGDGDTQYF. Written as DNA, the CDR3 is TGTGCCAGCAGCGGGGGGCCTAGCGGGGATGGAGATACGCAGTATTTT.

The CDR3 here is CSARAPDYGYTF. CDR3 nucleotide sequence: TGCAGTGCCCGGGCCCCTGACTATGGCTACACCTTC. The rearrangement uses TRBV20-1 and TRBJ1-2, with D hard to call. This CDR3 is 12 amino acids long. With 6 bases removed from V and 3 bases from J, the gap between germline ends came to 11 bases. The V gene's germline CDR1 is DFQATT and CDR2 SNEGSKA (reference sequence).

This clonotype has at least ten counts. The chain joins TRBV5-1 to TRBJ2-3; D call uncertain. Deletions cut 0 bases from V and 5 bases from J, with 10 bases between. CDR1 and CDR2 (germline): SGHRS, YFSETQ. This CDR3 is built from 14 residues. The CDR3 loop reads CASSLESPGDTQYF. The CDR3 nucleotides are TGCGCCAGCAGCTTGGAATCCCCTGGAGATACGCAGTATTTT.

V usage is TRBV7-8 and J usage is TRBJ1-6; no definite D call. V was clipped by 2 bases and J by 9 bases, with 8 bases between them. CDR3 size: 13 residues. Germline V gives CDR1 SGHVS, CDR2 FQNEAQ. The CDR3 nucleotides read TGTGCCAGCAGCTTAAGGGAGCGTTCACCCCTCCACTTT. This codes for CASSLRERSPLHF.

This clonotype has at least ten counts. The V and J genes are TRBV7-9 and TRBJ1-2; the match to TRBD1 covers 8 bases. Losses at the gene ends were 1 base for V and 5 bases for J; bases not matched to a gene: 9. In germline, CDR1 is SEHNR, CDR2 FQNEAQ (reference sequence). This CDR3 has 16 residues. The CDR3 is CASSLGGQGGKYGYTF. Here the CDR3 DNA reads TGTGCCAGCAGCTTAGGAGGACAGGGAGGGAAATATGGCTACACCTTC.

Ten or more counts support this clonotype. The J gene is TRBJ2-3, the V gene TRBV29-1; 8 bases fit TRBD1. Germline V gives CDR1 SQVTM, CDR2 ANQGSEA. Trimming cost V 6 bases and J 2 bases; bases outside gene matches: 4. The CDR3 contains 13 residues. The CDR3 sequence: CSVGTGTTDTQYF. The CDR3, as DNA: TGCAGCGTGGGGACAGGAACCACAGATACGCAGTATTTT.

This clonotype was seen ten or more times. The V call is TRBV29-1, the J call TRBJ1-1, with TRBD1 matching 7 bases. The CDR3 has 14 residues. Germline V gene sequence: CDR1 SQVTM, CDR2 ANQGSEA. V trimming: 6 bases; J trimming: 5 bases; junction bases outside the gene matches: 12. CDR3 in amino acids: CSVSGGLGRTEAFF. CDR3 coding DNA: TGCAGCGTGTCAGGGGGTCTAGGAAGAACTGAAGCTTTCTTT.

This clonotype was recorded at least ten times. The J gene is TRBJ2-3, the V gene TRBV4-2; TRBD2 agrees at 12 bases. Germline V gene data show CDR1 as LGHNA and CDR2 as YNFKEQ. This CDR3 region has 17 residues. The trim removed 2 bases at V and 5 bases at J, leaving 8 bases unmatched. The CDR3 DNA reads TGTGCCAGCAGCCAAAGCGCTAGCGGGGGGGCGGTAGATACGCAGTATTTT. It codes for CASSQSASGGAVDTQYF.

In this sample, this clonotype turned up many times. The chain has TRBV10-3 and TRBJ2-7; the D is unclear. V was cut by 3 bases and J by 2 bases, with 2 bases left in between. Germline CDR1 reads ENHRY; CDR2 reads SYGVKD. The CDR3 contains 11 residues. The chain's CDR3 is CAISDTYEQYF. The CDR3 DNA sequence: TGTGCCATCAGTGACACCTACGAGCAGTACTTC.